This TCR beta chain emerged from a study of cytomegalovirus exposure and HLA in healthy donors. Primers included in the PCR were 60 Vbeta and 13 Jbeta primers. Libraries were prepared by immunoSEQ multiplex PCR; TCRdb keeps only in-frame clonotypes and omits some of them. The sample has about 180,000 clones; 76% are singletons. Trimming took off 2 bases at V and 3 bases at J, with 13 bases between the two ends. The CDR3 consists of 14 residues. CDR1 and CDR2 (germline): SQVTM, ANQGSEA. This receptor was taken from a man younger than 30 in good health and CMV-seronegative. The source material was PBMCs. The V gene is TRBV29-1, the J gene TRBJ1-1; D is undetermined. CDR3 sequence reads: CSVELNSRYTEAFF. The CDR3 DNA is TGCAGCGTTGAATTGAACAGTAGGTACACTGAAGCTTTCTTT.